This record covers a single T cell receptor beta chain. The length of the CDR3 is 18 residues. V was pared by 3 bases and J by 0 bases, with 7 bases of the junction left unmatched. Germline V gene data show CDR1 as LNHDA and CDR2 as SQIVND (reference sequence). This entry belongs to a study of sequential checkpoint blockade in melanoma. Method: immunoSEQ multiplex PCR; TCRdb's copy keeps in-frame clones and lacks some. The data show some 13,000 clones, with around 23% seen just once and 5.5% to 8% held by the top ten. Treatment given: randomized to nivolumab then ipilimumab (arm A) or the reverse (arm B).

This rearrangement joins TRBV19 to TRBJ2-1, with TRBD2 identical over 11 bases. This clonotype was sampled from a human donor with melanoma. Sequenced here: tumor tissue (inferred from file names), sampled from a patient given nivolumab and ipilimumab in sequence. The DNA of the CDR3 is TGTGCCAGTAGTATCGGACTAGCGGGCCCCAGCTCCTACAATGAGCAGTTCTTC. This gives the protein CASSIGLAGPSSYNEQFF.